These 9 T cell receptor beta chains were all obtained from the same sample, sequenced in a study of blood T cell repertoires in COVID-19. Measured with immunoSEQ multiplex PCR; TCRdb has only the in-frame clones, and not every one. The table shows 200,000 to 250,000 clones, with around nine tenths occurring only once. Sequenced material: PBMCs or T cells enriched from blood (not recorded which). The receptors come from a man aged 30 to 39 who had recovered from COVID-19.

The CDR3 loop is CASSEGGQGGYEQYF. CDR3 DNA: TGTGCCAGCAGTGAAGGGGGACAGGGGGGCTACGAGCAGTACTTC. The gene calls are TRBV6-1 and TRBJ2-7, with 11 bases lining up with TRBD1. Losses at the gene ends were 1 base for V and 3 bases for J; bases not matched to a gene: 2. CDR3 length: 15 residues. Germline CDR1 and CDR2: MNHNS and SASEGT.

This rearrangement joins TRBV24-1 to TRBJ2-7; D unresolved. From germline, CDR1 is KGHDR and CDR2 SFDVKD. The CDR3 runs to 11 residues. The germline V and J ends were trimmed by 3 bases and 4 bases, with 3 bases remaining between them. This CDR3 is CATSDRYEQYF. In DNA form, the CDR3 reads TGTGCCACCAGTGATCGGTACGAGCAGTACTTC.

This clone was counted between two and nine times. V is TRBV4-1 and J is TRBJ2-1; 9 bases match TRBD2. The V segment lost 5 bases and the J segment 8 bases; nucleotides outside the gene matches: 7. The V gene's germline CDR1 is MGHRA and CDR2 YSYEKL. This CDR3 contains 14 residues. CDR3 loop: CASSTSGRIYEQFF. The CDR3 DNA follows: TGCGCCAGCAGCACAAGCGGGAGGATCTATGAGCAGTTCTTC.

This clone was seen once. CDR3 DNA sequence: TGTGCCAGCAGTTTGGCCCCTACAGATACGCAGTATTTT. It translates to CASSLAPTDTQYF. The rearrangement links TRBV28 to TRBJ2-3; D not certain. This CDR3 contains 13 residues. The V and J ends lost 3 bases and 3 bases respectively, with 7 bases between them. Germline V gene sequence: CDR1 MDHEN, CDR2 SYDVKM. Supplemented by reference TRBV28 and TRBJ2-3, the full variable domain reads DVKVTQSSRYLVKRTGEKVFLECVQDMDHENMFWYRQDPGLGLRLIYFSYDVKMKEKGDIPEGYSVSREKKERFSLILESASTNQTSMYLCASSLAPTDTQYFGPGTRLTVL.

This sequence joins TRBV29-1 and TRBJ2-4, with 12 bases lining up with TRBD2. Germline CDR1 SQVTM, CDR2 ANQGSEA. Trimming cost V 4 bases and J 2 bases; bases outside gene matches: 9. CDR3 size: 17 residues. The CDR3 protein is CSVVVASGRGTKNIQYF. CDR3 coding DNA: TGCAGCGTTGTTGTGGCTAGCGGGAGGGGAACCAAAAACATTCAGTACTTC.

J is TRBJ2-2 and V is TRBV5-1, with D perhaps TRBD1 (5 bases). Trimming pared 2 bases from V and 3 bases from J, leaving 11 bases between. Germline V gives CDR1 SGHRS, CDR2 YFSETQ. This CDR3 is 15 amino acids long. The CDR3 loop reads CASSFQSRDTGELFF. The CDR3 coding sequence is TGCGCCAGCAGCTTCCAATCCAGGGACACCGGGGAGCTGTTTTTT.

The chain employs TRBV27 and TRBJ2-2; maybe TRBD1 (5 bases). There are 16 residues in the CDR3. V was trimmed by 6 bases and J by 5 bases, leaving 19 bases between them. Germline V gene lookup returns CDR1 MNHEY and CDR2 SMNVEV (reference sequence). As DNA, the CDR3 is TGTGCCAGCAGCCTCACAGGAGTCATGGGGACCGGGGAGCTGTTTTTT. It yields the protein CASSLTGVMGTGELFF.

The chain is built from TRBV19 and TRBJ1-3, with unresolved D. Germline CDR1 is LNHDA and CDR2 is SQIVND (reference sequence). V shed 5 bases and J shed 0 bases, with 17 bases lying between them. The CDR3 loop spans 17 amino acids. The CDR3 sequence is CASSPSLGSYSGNTIYF. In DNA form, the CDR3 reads TGTGCCAGTAGTCCGAGCCTAGGATCTTACTCTGGAAACACCATATATTTT.

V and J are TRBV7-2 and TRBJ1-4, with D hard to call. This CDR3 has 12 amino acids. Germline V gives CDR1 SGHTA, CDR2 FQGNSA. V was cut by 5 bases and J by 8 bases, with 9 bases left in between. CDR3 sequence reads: CASSLPPEKLFF. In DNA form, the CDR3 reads TGTGCCAGCAGCCTCCCCCCGGAAAAACTGTTTTTT.